The clone carrying this TCR beta chain was found many times. During its preparation, the TCRbeta library received unique molecular identifiers. TCRdb used MiXCR to reprocess the PCR reads, holding one entry per CDR3 protein. Of about 600,000 distinct CDR3 sequences in the sample, more than 9% were seen once. This CDR3 region has 12 residues. The ends were cut back, 5 bases at V and 0 bases at J, with 4 bases in the middle. The data are from a study of T-cell reconstitution after alpha-beta-depleted transplantation in children. This receptor was identified in a human donor who donated a stem cell graft to a child with acute myeloid leukemia. The sample in question was PBMCs from the stem cell graft donor, obtained from the stem cell graft. The J gene is TRBJ1-1, the V gene TRBV12-3 or TRBV12-4; no reliable D call. CDR3: CASSTLNTEAFF. The CDR3 DNA follows: TGTGCCAGCAGTACCCTGAACACTGAAGCTTTCTTT.